The entry below describes one TCR beta chain. These data originate in a study of blood T cell repertoires in COVID-19. Sequenced by immunoSEQ multiplex PCR; TCRdb stores in-frame clones only, minus some. The table shows some 95,000 clones, with 75% to 90% occurring only once. V was pared by 1 base and J by 7 bases, with 10 bases between. CDR3 size: 14 residues. Germline CDR1 is LNHDA and CDR2 is SQIVND (reference sequence). Material for sequencing was peripheral blood. This TCR came from a man older than 75 with active or convalescent COVID-19. The chain employs TRBV19 and TRBJ2-2, with D maybe TRBD2 (5 bases). The CDR3 bases are TGTGCCAGTAGTATAGGGTCTAGCAGCGGGGAGCTGTTTTTT. This translates into CASSIGSSSGELFF.